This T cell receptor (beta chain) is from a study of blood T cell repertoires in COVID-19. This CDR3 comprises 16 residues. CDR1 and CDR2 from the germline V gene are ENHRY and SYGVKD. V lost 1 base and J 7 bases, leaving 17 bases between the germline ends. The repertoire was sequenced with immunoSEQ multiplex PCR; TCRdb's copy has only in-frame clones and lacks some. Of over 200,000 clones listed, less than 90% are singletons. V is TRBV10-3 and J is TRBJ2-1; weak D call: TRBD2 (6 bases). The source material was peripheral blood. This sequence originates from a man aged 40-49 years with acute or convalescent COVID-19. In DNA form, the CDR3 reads TGTGCCATCAGTGAGTGGGCTAGCGCCATGAGGAATGAGCAGTTCTTC. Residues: CAISEWASAMRNEQFF.